These T cell receptor beta chains were read from a single sample in a study of blood T cell repertoires in COVID-19. Only in-frame clones appear in the TCRdb table, and some are missing; sequencing was by immunoSEQ multiplex PCR. This table holds just under 30,000 clones, about 86% found once. Sequencing used peripheral blood. The receptors shown here come from a human donor with active COVID-19. The donor label of this sample is uncertain. The conserved cysteine and the conserved F or W are not part of the CDR3 here. A clone size is listed for some rows: how often the clone was seen (once, few, many), or a class if it is expanded.

TRBV7-9	TRBJ1-3	NA	ASSLVVGGPGNTIY
TRBV4-2	TRBJ2-7	NA	ASSQDGAGKAYEQY
TRBV7-3	TRBJ2-1	NA	ASSLKTAEAGNEQF
TRBV11-2	TRBJ1-1	NA	ASNLQGGNTEAF
TRBV28	TRBJ2-7	NA	ASSFQLSGSPHEQY
TRBV7-6	TRBJ1-4	NA	ASSPDSLLNEKLF
TRBV7-8	TRBJ2-7	NA	ASSQRREGDEQY
TRBV4-2	TRBJ2-3	NA	ASSQARGRNTDTQY
TRBV4-1	TRBJ1-1	NA	ASAPGDTEAF
TRBV7-8	TRBJ1-1	NA	ASSLGDRGTEAF
TRBV6-5	TRBJ1-2	NA	ASTSFTTGNYGYT
TRBV19	TRBJ2-3	once	ASRGLGTGDRSDTQY
TRBV28	TRBJ2-1	NA	ASSPGTSAFDDSEQF
TRBV14	TRBJ2-5	NA	ASSQGAWKTQY
TRBV29-1	TRBJ2-4	NA	SVEDLAEELAKNIQY
TRBV18	TRBJ2-4	once	ASSPPGHKNIQY
TRBV6-1	TRBJ1-5	NA	ASSEAEEGNQPQH
TRBV5-1	TRBJ2-3	NA	ASSPSGQGADTQY
TRBV6-2/TRBV6-3	TRBJ2-1	NA	ASSGRNEQF
TRBV4-1	TRBJ1-1	NA	ASSQGGYQTEAF
TRBV19	TRBJ2-2	once	ASAENTGELF
TRBV29-1	TRBJ1-1	NA	SGRQGASTEAF